The 29 T cell receptor beta chains presented below share a single source sample, sequenced in a study of cytomegalovirus exposure and HLA in healthy donors. PCR employed 60 Vbeta and 13 Jbeta primers. Here immunoSEQ multiplex PCR was the method, and the copy in TCRdb shows in-frame clones only, minus some. The sample carries around 130,000 clones, around 77% recorded once. The sample comprised PBMCs. These receptors all stem from a man aged 18 to 29 in good health and CMV-seropositive.

This sequence joins TRBV7-9 and TRBJ1-1; 7 bases are shared with TRBD1. The CDR3 length is 14 residues. After removal of 2 bases from V and 3 bases from J, the junction contained 3 bases not matched to a gene. Germline CDR1 is SEHNR and CDR2 is FQNEAQ (reference sequence). The CDR3 protein is CASSLLGGDTEAFF. The CDR3 DNA reads as TGTGCCAGCAGCTTATTAGGGGGCGACACTGAAGCTTTCTTT.

This clone came up a few times. This chain joins TRBV14 and TRBJ2-7, with D tentatively TRBD2 (6 bases). Deletions cut 1 base from V and 5 bases from J, with 12 bases between. Germline CDR1 and CDR2: SGHDN and FVKESK. The length of the CDR3 is 14 residues. CDR3 bases: TGTGCCAGCAGCCAAGTCGGGAGCCTAAACGAGCAGTACTTC. The encoded protein is CASSQVGSLNEQYF.

In its sample, this clone was seen once. The V and J genes are TRBV5-1 and TRBJ1-6; unclear D gene. The length of the CDR3 is 17 residues. Germline V lookup: CDR1 SGHRS, CDR2 YFSETQ. Trimming took off 4 bases at V and 7 bases at J, with 21 bases between the two ends. The CDR3 region has the DNA TGCGCCAGCAGCGCAACAGAATTCCGATTAATAAATTCACCCCTCCACTTT. It translates to CASSATEFRLINSPLHF.

This sequence joins TRBV10-2 and TRBJ1-2, with D uncertain. The CDR3 contains 15 residues. Germline-derived CDR1 and CDR2 are WSHSY and SAAADI. Trimming took off 6 bases at V and 2 bases at J, with 16 bases between the two ends. The CDR3 reads CASRALPQPNYGYTF. The DNA for the CDR3 is TGCGCCAGCAGAGCCCTCCCACAGCCGAACTATGGCTACACCTTC.

This clone was observed a single time. The gene calls are TRBV30 and TRBJ1-1, with D unresolved. Germline V lookup: CDR1 GTSNPN, CDR2 SVGIG (reference sequence). Trimming cost V 7 bases and J 0 bases, with 6 bases left between them. The CDR3 covers 11 residues. The CDR3 protein is CASSLNTEAFF. The CDR3 DNA sequence: TGTGCCTCATCATTGAACACTGAAGCTTTCTTT.

The gene calls are TRBV6-5 and TRBJ1-2; 9 nucleotides match TRBD1. The CDR3 is made up of 14 amino acids. Germline V gene lookup returns CDR1 MNHEY and CDR2 SVGAGI. After removal of 5 bases from V and 2 bases from J, the junction contained 3 bases not matched to a gene. CDR3 sequence: CASSAGQGNYGYTF. DNA for the CDR3: TGTGCCAGCAGTGCGGGACAGGGAAACTATGGCTACACCTTC.

V usage is TRBV4-1 and J usage is TRBJ1-1; 7 bases map to TRBD1. The germline V gene encodes CDR1 MGHRA and CDR2 YSYEKL. The V and J ends lost 4 bases and 6 bases, in that order; junction bases with no gene match: 14. CDR3 length: 16 amino acids. Here the CDR3 reads CASSLWKGAGSAEAFF. In DNA, the CDR3 is TGCGCCAGCAGCCTGTGGAAGGGGGCAGGGAGCGCTGAAGCTTTCTTT.

The chain carries TRBV7-6 and TRBJ2-5; no firm D call. V dropped 2 bases and J dropped 3 bases, with 10 bases sitting between them. Germline V gene sequence: CDR1 SGHVS, CDR2 FNYEAQ. There are 14 residues in the CDR3. CDR3 protein: CASSLNGRKETQYF. As DNA, the CDR3 is TGTGCCAGCAGCTTAAATGGGCGTAAAGAGACCCAGTACTTC.

This clone was counted only a few times. This chain joins TRBV10-1 and TRBJ1-5; perhaps TRBD1 as D (5 bases). CDR1 WNHNN and CDR2 SYGVQD come from the germline V gene (reference sequence). With 4 bases removed from V and 6 bases from J, the gap between germline ends came to 10 bases. There are 13 residues in the CDR3. This CDR3 is CASSVGAGQPQHF. Written as DNA, the CDR3 is TGCGCCAGCAGTGTAGGGGCAGGTCAGCCCCAGCATTTT.

The genes are TRBV4-1 and TRBJ2-7; possibly TRBD2 for D (5 bases). The CDR3 is 13 residues long. Germline loops: CDR1 MGHRA, CDR2 YSYEKL. V shed 3 bases and J shed 3 bases, with 9 bases lying between them. CDR3 in DNA: TGCGCCAGCAGCCAGGACTCGCACTACGAGCAGTACTTC. It codes for CASSQDSHYEQYF.

In DNA, the CDR3 is TGTGCCAGCAGCCGCACAGGCCCCCATGAAGCTTTCTTT. It translates to CASSRTGPHEAFF. This chain connects TRBV11-3 to TRBJ1-1; perhaps TRBD1 as D (5 bases). CDR1 is SGHNT, CDR2 YENEEA, per germline. The CDR3 extends over 13 amino acids. V gave up 5 bases and J gave up 7 bases, with 14 bases separating them.

V and J are TRBV6-1 and TRBJ1-4, with a tentative D call TRBD1 (5 bases). The CDR3 covers 15 residues. The germline V gene encodes CDR1 MNHNS and CDR2 SASEGT. The germline V and J ends were trimmed by 6 bases and 6 bases, with 17 bases remaining between them. CDR3 in DNA: TGTGCCAGCAGCCTAAGCGGGGCCTGGGATGAAAAACTGTTTTTT. Encoded protein: CASSLSGAWDEKLFF.

This clone appeared once. The chain uses TRBV11-1 and TRBJ2-5; 12 bases line up with TRBD1. The J call may not be correct, given that the DNA end is closer to TRBJ2-7. This CDR3 has 16 amino acids. Germline CDR1 and CDR2: SGHAT and FQDESV (reference sequence). The CDR3 spells CASSFAGTGGKYEQYF. As DNA, the CDR3 is TGTGCCAGCAGCTTCGCCGGGACAGGGGGCAAATACGAGCAGTACTTC.

J is TRBJ2-7 and V is TRBV19; D is uncertain. The CDR3 is 17 residues long. The V end was cut by 3 bases, the J end by 0 bases, with 18 bases between. Germline V gene data show CDR1 as LNHDA and CDR2 as SQIVND (reference sequence). CDR3 sequence reads: CASSIRLLGSSSYEQYF. CDR3 in DNA: TGTGCCAGTAGTATCCGTCTTCTAGGTTCGAGCTCCTACGAGCAGTACTTC. The full variable domain, with the rest looked up from reference TRBV19 and TRBJ2-7, is DGGITQSPKYLFRKEGQNVTLSCEQNLNHDAMYWYRQDPGQGLRLIYYSQIVNDFQKGDIAEGYSVSREKKESFPLTVTSAQKNPTAFYLCASSIRLLGSSSYEQYFGPGTRLTVT.

The chain employs TRBV5-8 and TRBJ2-7; D call uncertain. Germline V lookup: CDR1 SGHTS, CDR2 YDEGEE. This CDR3 has 11 residues. V lost 4 bases and J 6 bases, leaving 8 bases between the germline ends. In DNA form, the CDR3 reads TGTGCCAGCAGCCCCCCCGGCGAGCAGTACTTC. This encodes CASSPPGEQYF.

The chain joins TRBV11-2 to TRBJ1-4, with 7 bases that match TRBD1. The CDR3 contains 18 residues. Looked up from germline, CDR1 is SGHAT and CDR2 is FQNNGV. V lost 3 bases to trimming and J lost 8 bases; unmatched junction nucleotides: 18. The CDR3 is CASSFYPISQGFEEKLFF. CDR3 coding DNA: TGTGCCAGCAGCTTCTACCCGATATCACAGGGGTTTGAGGAAAAACTGTTTTTT.

The rearrangement uses TRBV29-1 and TRBJ2-1; D is unclear. Germline values: CDR1 SQVTM, CDR2 ANQGSEA. This CDR3 is built from 15 residues. Between the trimmed V and J ends, which lost 5 bases and 0 bases, there was a span of 14 bases. The CDR3 region is CSVSSSENSYNEQFF. CDR3 nucleotide sequence: TGCAGCGTTTCCTCTTCGGAGAACTCCTACAATGAGCAGTTCTTC.

The gene calls are TRBV11-2 and TRBJ2-5; a weak D match, TRBD2 (7 bases). With 1 base removed from V and 4 bases from J, the gap between germline ends came to 13 bases. This CDR3 is 15 amino acids long. CDR1 and CDR2 from the germline V gene are SGHAT and FQNNGV. CDR3 sequence reads: CASSLGLRGPETQYF. As DNA, the CDR3 is TGTGCCAGCAGCTTAGGTTTGCGGGGGCCAGAGACCCAGTACTTC.

V is TRBV27 and J is TRBJ2-7; the D gene is possibly TRBD2 (5 bases). The CDR3 is made up of 13 amino acids. V shed 2 bases and J shed 3 bases, with 8 bases lying between them. Germline values: CDR1 MNHEY, CDR2 SMNVEV (reference sequence). Written as DNA, the CDR3 is TGTGCCAGCAGTTTAGGTAGCGACTACGAGCAGTACTTC. Amino acids: CASSLGSDYEQYF.

The rearrangement links TRBV2 to TRBJ1-5, with 7 bases fitting TRBD1. Germline V lookup: CDR1 SNHLY, CDR2 FYNNEI. The V gene end was trimmed by 6 bases and the J gene end by 4 bases; junction bases not matched to a gene: 6. There are 14 residues in the CDR3. The chain's CDR3 is CASRGGQPNQPQHF. CDR3 nucleotide sequence: TGTGCCAGCAGGGGGGGACAGCCGAATCAGCCCCAGCATTTT.

CDR3 in amino acids: CASSLTGGGGELFF. The CDR3 DNA reads TGTGCCAGCAGCTTGACAGGGGGCGGCGGGGAGCTGTTTTTT. V gene TRBV7-3 combines with J gene TRBJ2-2; 10 nucleotides line up with TRBD1. Losses at the gene ends were 3 bases for V and 7 bases for J; bases not matched to a gene: 2. Germline CDR1 and CDR2: SGHTA and FQGTGA. This CDR3 has 14 amino acids.

V and J are TRBV5-1 and TRBJ2-6; 7 positions agree with TRBD1. Trimming at V came to 3 bases and at J to 2 bases, leaving 5 bases not matched to a gene. The CDR3 covers 16 residues. The V gene's germline CDR1 is SGHRS and CDR2 YFSETQ. The CDR3 DNA reads TGCGCCAGCAGCTCTTACGACAGGGCTGGGGCCAACGTCCTGACTTTC. Amino acid sequence: CASSSYDRAGANVLTF.

This sequence joins TRBV6-6 and TRBJ2-7; TRBD1 is a possible D gene (6 bases). Trimming removed 5 bases from V and 4 bases from J, with 9 bases in between. The CDR3 consists of 12 residues. Germline loops: CDR1 MNHNY, CDR2 SVGAGI (reference sequence). The DNA of the CDR3 is TGTGCCAGCAGTCCAGGACAGTACGAGCAGTACTTC. Its protein product is CASSPGQYEQYF.

This chain links TRBV20-1 with TRBJ2-7, with unresolved D. The CDR3 has 11 amino acids. Per the germline V gene, CDR1 is DFQATT and CDR2 is SNEGSKA (reference sequence). The V end was cut by 5 bases, the J end by 4 bases, with 9 bases between. CDR3 residues: CSASRKYEQYF. CDR3 coding DNA: TGCAGTGCTTCTCGTAAATACGAGCAGTACTTC.

The chain carries TRBV6-5 and TRBJ1-1, with a weak D call TRBD1 (6 bases). Germline V gives CDR1 MNHEY, CDR2 SVGAGI. The CDR3 has 14 amino acids. V lost 6 bases and J lost 1, with 12 bases in between. The CDR3 DNA reads TGTGCCAGCAGGGATCCGGGACAGAACACTGAAGCTTTCTTT. The encoded protein is CASRDPGQNTEAFF.

The CDR3 region has the DNA TGTGCCAGCAGTGAACCAGGGTCGGGGGGCACTGAAGCTTTCTTT. Its protein product is CASSEPGSGGTEAFF. J is TRBJ1-1 and V is TRBV25-1; D perhaps matches TRBD1 (5 bases). V shed 2 bases and J shed 4 bases, with 14 bases lying between them. Germline CDR1 is MGHDK and CDR2 is SYGVNS. The CDR3 runs 15 residues.

This chain joins TRBV4-1 and TRBJ1-2, with TRBD1 matching 8 bases. Trimming took 4 bases from V and 2 from J; bases not matched to a gene: 18. Germline CDR1 and CDR2: MGHRA and YSYEKL. CDR3 length equals 19 residues. CDR3 nucleotides: TGCGCCAGCAGCCGACGGAGCGGGACAGGCATCCCCCGGAACTATGGCTACACCTTC. Its protein product is CASSRRSGTGIPRNYGYTF.

The chain is built from TRBV5-1 and TRBJ2-5; D unresolved. CDR3 length equals 15 residues. V lost 4 bases, J lost 0 bases, and 13 bases lay in between. Germline assignment: CDR1 SGHRS and CDR2 YFSETQ. Here the CDR3 DNA reads TGCGCCAGCAGCCTTGGCTTGGCACACCAAGAGACCCAGTACTTC. Protein sequence: CASSLGLAHQETQYF.

This chain links TRBV6-1 with TRBJ1-5, with D unresolved. CDR1 is MNHNS, CDR2 SASEGT, per germline. The CDR3 covers 16 residues. With 0 bases removed from V and 3 bases from J, the gap between germline ends came to 12 bases. CDR3 DNA: TGTGCCAGCAGTGAAGCTGGTGCAGGCTACAATCAGCCCCAGCATTTT. Amino acids: CASSEAGAGYNQPQHF.